This TCR beta chain was documented in a study of graft-versus-host responses after intestinal transplantation. In the study overall: The study gave all recipients anti-thymocyte globulin induction, then tacrolimus and steroids for 2 to 3 years. Study observations and caveats: Allografts carried high graft-versus-host to host-versus-graft clonal ratios in patients having graft-donor T cell macrochimerism.

Losses at the gene ends were 1 base for V and 4 bases for J; bases not matched to a gene: 5. Germline lookup yields CDR1 SGDLS and CDR2 YYNGEE. CDR3 length equals 16 residues. Produced via immunoSEQ multiplex PCR; TCRdb's table is partial and in-frame only. The sample includes 98,000 or so clones, roughly 87% seen only once; the top ten take more than 0.8%. About this clone: The antigen is unknown.

Sample: unstimulated CD4+ T cells sorted from spleen or lymph node cells, taken before intestinal transplant. This TCR was sampled from a human donor who received an intestinal transplant. J is TRBJ2-3 and V is TRBV9; 11 bases are shared with TRBD2. The CDR3 DNA reads TGTGCCAGCAGCGTACCCCTAGCGGGGGGCGCAGATACGCAGTATTTT. Translation: CASSVPLAGGADTQYF. The full variable domain, with the rest looked up from reference TRBV9 and TRBJ2-3, is DSGVTQTPKHLITATGQRVTLRCSPRSGDLSVYWYQQSLDQGLQFLIQYYNGEERAKGNILERFSAQQFPDLHSELNLSSLELGDSALYFCASSVPLAGGADTQYFGPGTRLTVL.